A single sample is the source of the 23 T cell receptor beta chains below, sequenced in a study of multiple sclerosis patients with progressive multifocal leukoencephalopathy (dated by TCRdb to between 2017 and 2020). The time point label for this specimen denotes: time of PML onset. Explained via the paper, the treatment or condition label denotes: on natalizumab therapy at sampling. Library preparation was by the immunoSEQ multiplex PCR assay. Not all clones reach the TCRdb copy of this immuneACCESS table, which keeps in-frame sequences only. Checked studies attribute under half of the gap to unresolved V genes and leave the rest unexplained. The sample profile shows approximately 27,000 clones; around 85% of them were found once. The ten largest clonotypes hold approximately 13% of the sample. The material sequenced was PBMCs, taken from a patient treated with natalizumab. Receptors were obtained from a woman in her thirties with progressive multifocal leukoencephalopathy.

This clone is a singleton in its sample. This chain joins TRBV4-1 and TRBJ2-6; D is unclear. The germline gives CDR1 MGHRA, CDR2 YSYEKL. Trimming stripped 0 bases from V and 0 bases from J, with 6 bases between. The length of the CDR3 is 16 residues. The CDR3 DNA sequence: TGCGCCAGCAGCCAAGATTTATTCTCTGGGGCCAACGTCCTGACTTTC. It specifies CASSQDLFSGANVLTF.

This clone was seen once. V usage is TRBV7-9 and J usage is TRBJ2-2; 9 positions match TRBD2. V shed 7 bases and J 10 bases; nucleotides not matched to a gene: 7. CDR1 is SEHNR, CDR2 FQNEAQ, per germline (reference sequence). The CDR3 totals 13 residues. In nucleotides, the CDR3 is TGTGCCAGCATCGGAGCGGGGGGCCCGGAGCTGTTTTTT. This translates into CASIGAGGPELFF.

V and J are TRBV29-1 and TRBJ1-1, with D possibly matching TRBD1 (5 bases). Germline V lookup: CDR1 SQVTM, CDR2 ANQGSEA. This CDR3 is built from 16 residues. V was pared by 2 bases and J by 1 base, with 17 bases between. This CDR3 reads CSVEPYPGTANTEAFF. For the CDR3, the DNA is TGCAGCGTTGAACCATATCCCGGGACGGCGAACACTGAAGCTTTCTTT. Filled out from reference TRBV29-1 and TRBJ1-1, the complete variable domain reads SAVISQKPSRDICQRGTSLTIQCQVDSQVTMMFWYRQQPGQSLTLIATANQGSEATYESGFVIDKFPISRPNLTFSTLTVSNMSPEDSSIYLCSVEPYPGTANTEAFFGQGTRLTVV.

CDR3 protein: CASRDSQGFFYEQYF. Written as DNA, the CDR3 is TGTGCCAGCAGAGACTCCCAGGGGTTCTTCTACGAGCAGTACTTC. The chain uses TRBV28 and TRBJ2-7; D is perhaps TRBD1 (6 bases). Trimming stripped 6 bases from V and 3 bases from J, with 18 bases between. CDR1 and CDR2 from the germline V gene are MDHEN and SYDVKM. The CDR3 sequence is 15 residues long.

This chain links TRBV6-5 with TRBJ2-7; D may match TRBD1 or TRBD2 (5 bases each). The germline V gene encodes CDR1 MNHEY and CDR2 SVGAGI. The CDR3 loop spans 11 amino acids. CDR3 loop: CATRGVDEQYF. For the CDR3, the DNA is TGTGCTACTCGGGGCGTCGACGAGCAGTACTTC.

The V call is TRBV19, the J call TRBJ1-1, with no clear D. Germline V gives CDR1 LNHDA, CDR2 SQIVND (reference sequence). The CDR3 has 15 amino acids. Trimming shortened V by 5 bases and J by 4 bases, and 17 bases separated the two germline ends. This CDR3 is CASSASVAVTTEAFF. In DNA, the CDR3 is TGTGCCAGTAGTGCCTCGGTCGCCGTGACCACTGAAGCTTTCTTT.

The chain's CDR3 is CASSLSAGVGDEQFF. CDR3 in DNA: TGTGCCAGCAGCTTATCTGCGGGAGTAGGAGATGAGCAGTTCTTC. This chain uses TRBV11-1 with TRBJ2-1; TRBD2 aligns across 7 bases. Germline loops: CDR1 SGHAT, CDR2 FQDESV (reference sequence). The CDR3 is 15 amino acids. The ends lost 2 bases at V and 8 bases at J; junction bases unmatched: 9.

This chain links TRBV2 with TRBJ2-2; TRBD2 matches at 8 bases. V trimming: 11 bases; J trimming: 5 bases; junction bases outside the gene matches: 19. The CDR3 runs 17 residues. Germline CDR1 reads SNHLY; CDR2 reads FYNNEI. The CDR3 bases are TGTGCCGGGGAGTCGGGCGGGAGGAGTGTACAAACCGGGGAGCTGTTTTTT. Protein product: CAGESGGRSVQTGELFF.

The chain is built from TRBV18 and TRBJ2-1; 11 bases fit TRBD2. Germline V lookup: CDR1 KGHSH, CDR2 LQKENI. This CDR3 has 17 amino acids. J lost 9 bases, V lost 8 bases, and 18 bases had no gene match. CDR3 sequence (DNA): TGTGCCAGCCCCCCGGCGGGGGTAGCGGGAGGGCCTACTGAGCAGTTCTTC. Its protein is CASPPAGVAGGPTEQFF.

The rearrangement joins TRBV7-3 to TRBJ2-3, with D tentatively TRBD2 (6 bases). Looked up from germline, CDR1 is SGHTA and CDR2 is FQGTGA. CDR3 length equals 14 residues. Trimming left V 1 base short and J 8 bases short, with 13 bases between. CDR3 nucleotides: TGTGCCAGCAGCTTAAAGTCGGGGGTGGCTACGCAGTATTTT. It is translated as CASSLKSGVATQYF.

This clone was recorded a few times. DNA for the CDR3: TGCGCCAGCAGCCAAGTTTTGGACAGGGGGTTCGATGAGCAGTTCTTC. It translates to CASSQVLDRGFDEQFF. This rearrangement joins TRBV4-3 to TRBJ2-1, with TRBD1 identical over 10 bases. The CDR3 length is 16 residues. Germline CDR1 LGHNA, CDR2 YSLEER. With 1 base clipped from V and 8 bases from J, the junction kept 8 bases outside the gene matches.

This chain joins TRBV2 and TRBJ2-3; 7 bases are shared with TRBD2. The V gene's germline CDR1 is SNHLY and CDR2 FYNNEI. The CDR3 contains 15 residues. The junction had 5 bases not matched to a gene; V was cut back by 3 bases and J by 2 bases. CDR3 loop: CASSDEAGVTDTQYF. CDR3 nucleotide sequence: TGTGCCAGCAGTGACGAGGCGGGGGTCACAGATACGCAGTATTTT.

The rearrangement links TRBV6-1 to TRBJ2-1; D unclear. CDR3 length equals 13 residues. The germline V gene has CDR1 MNHNS and CDR2 SASEGT. Deletions cut 2 bases from V and 8 bases from J, with 10 bases between. CDR3 residues: CASSEHGIHEQFF. The CDR3 nucleotides read TGTGCCAGCAGTGAACATGGAATCCATGAGCAGTTCTTC.

This clone was seen only once. This rearrangement joins TRBV11-2 to TRBJ2-7, with TRBD2 identical over 7 bases. The V segment lost 5 bases and the J segment 6 bases; nucleotides outside the gene matches: 13. The CDR3 consists of 15 residues. Germline CDR1 SGHAT, CDR2 FQNNGV. The CDR3 here is CASSPEGLSAIEQYF. CDR3 nucleotides: TGTGCCAGCAGCCCAGAGGGACTATCGGCTATCGAGCAGTACTTC.

The rearrangement links TRBV14 to TRBJ2-5, with D perhaps TRBD2 (5 bases). Matching the DNA end better, TRBJ2-7 makes the J call doubtful. Germline V gene lookup returns CDR1 SGHDN and CDR2 FVKESK. The CDR3 has 14 residues. The CDR3: CASSQVGLNYEQYF. CDR3 DNA: TGTGCCAGCAGCCAAGTAGGACTTAACTACGAGCAGTACTTC.

The gene calls are TRBV9 and TRBJ2-7; D gene uncertain. The V end was cut by 2 bases, the J end by 7 bases, with 16 bases between. CDR1 and CDR2 from the germline V gene are SGDLS and YYNGEE. The CDR3 totals 14 residues. CDR3 sequence: CASSVMGEPREQYF. The CDR3, as DNA: TGTGCCAGCAGCGTTATGGGCGAACCGCGGGAGCAGTACTTC. The whole variable domain, remainder taken from reference TRBV9 and TRBJ2-7, is DSGVTQTPKHLITATGQRVTLRCSPRSGDLSVYWYQQSLDQGLQFLIQYYNGEERAKGNILERFSAQQFPDLHSELNLSSLELGDSALYFCASSVMGEPREQYFGPGTRLTVT.

The chain combines TRBV7-6 with TRBJ2-7, with a possible D match to TRBD2 (6 bases). The ends were cut back, 1 base at V and 4 bases at J, with 8 bases in the middle. Germline V gene sequence: CDR1 SGHVS, CDR2 FNYEAQ. The length of the CDR3 is 13 residues. In DNA, the CDR3 is TGTGCCAGCAGCTTAGGGCGGGGTTACGAGCAGTACTTC. This translates into CASSLGRGYEQYF.

The chain has TRBV2 and TRBJ1-4, with 9 bases identical to TRBD1. CDR3 length equals 16 residues. The germline V gene encodes CDR1 SNHLY and CDR2 FYNNEI. The ends lost 6 bases at V and 6 bases at J; junction bases unmatched: 11. CDR3 loop: CASRTLRQGVYEKLFF. CDR3 coding DNA: TGTGCCAGCAGGACTTTGAGACAGGGGGTTTATGAAAAACTGTTTTTT.

In its sample, this clone was seen a few times. V and J are TRBV19 and TRBJ1-1; no reliable D call. The CDR3 contains 14 residues. The ends were cut back, 3 bases at V and 3 bases at J, with 11 bases in the middle. Looked up from germline, CDR1 is LNHDA and CDR2 is SQIVND (reference sequence). For the CDR3, the DNA is TGTGCCAGTAGTATCAACGGATGGCACACTGAAGCTTTCTTT. Translated: CASSINGWHTEAFF.

This sequence joins TRBV11-1 and TRBJ2-1, with TRBD2 identical over 11 bases. V shed 5 bases, J shed 5 bases, and the junction held 11 bases outside the gene matches. CDR1 and CDR2 from the germline V gene are SGHAT and FQDESV (reference sequence). The CDR3 consists of 17 residues. The chain's CDR3 is CASSKTSGGLSNNEQFF. The CDR3 DNA is TGTGCCAGCAGCAAAACTAGCGGGGGTTTAAGTAACAATGAGCAGTTCTTC.

This clone was picked up one time. The chain is built from TRBV2 and TRBJ2-6, with a possible D match to TRBD1 (6 bases). Germline loops: CDR1 SNHLY, CDR2 FYNNEI. Trimming stripped 6 bases from V and 1 base from J, with 13 bases between. The CDR3 totals 16 residues. The CDR3 loop is CASSPSTGSGANVLTF. DNA of the CDR3: TGTGCCAGCAGCCCCAGTACAGGGTCTGGGGCCAACGTCCTGACTTTC.

J is TRBJ2-1 and V is TRBV4-1; 10 bases match TRBD2. The CDR3 is 15 residues long. Germline CDR1 and CDR2: MGHRA and YSYEKL. The J segment lost 6 bases and the V segment lost 1 base, leaving 3 bases of the junction unmatched. The CDR3 sequence is CASSQVSGRANEQFF. The CDR3 DNA reads as TGCGCCAGCAGCCAAGTCAGCGGGAGGGCCAATGAGCAGTTCTTC.

The count of this clone is one. CDR3 nucleotide sequence: TGTGCCAGCTCACCAAGGGGACTGTACAATGAGCAGTTCTTC. Residues: CASSPRGLYNEQFF. The chain uses TRBV18 and TRBJ2-1; TRBD2 is a possible D gene (6 bases). CDR1 and CDR2 (germline): KGHSH, LQKENI. Trimming took off 2 bases at V and 4 bases at J, with 9 bases between the two ends. CDR3 length equals 14 residues.